One and the same sample provided the 14 T cell receptor beta chains below, sequenced in a study of T cell responses to AZD1222 COVID-19 vaccine. The method was immunoSEQ multiplex PCR; TCRdb's version includes in-frame clones alone and lacks a portion of them. The sample carries some 120,000 clones, approximately 90% recorded once. Here the sequenced sample was peripheral blood, taken on day 0 of AZD1222 vaccination. These receptors originate from an adult in good health.

The chain has TRBV7-2 and TRBJ2-3; possibly TRBD2 for D (7 bases). Germline V gene sequence: CDR1 SGHTA, CDR2 FQGNSA. This CDR3 region has 13 residues. V dropped 5 bases and J dropped 8 bases, with 14 bases sitting between them. Written as DNA, the CDR3 is TGTGCCAGCAGCCCGACGAGGGGGGGTACGCAGTATTTT. Translation: CASSPTRGGTQYF.

The gene calls are TRBV9 and TRBJ1-6; weak D call: TRBD1 (5 bases). The CDR3 runs to 17 residues. V gave up 0 bases and J gave up 6 bases, with 16 bases separating them. CDR1 is SGDLS and CDR2 is YYNGEE in the germline V gene. The CDR3 reads CASSVGGLGRVNSPLHF. DNA of the CDR3: TGTGCCAGCAGCGTAGGGGGACTCGGCCGGGTTAATTCACCCCTCCACTTT.

A single count supports this clone. The rearrangement links TRBV4-3 to TRBJ1-6; perhaps TRBD1 as D (5 bases). V shed 0 bases and J shed 6 bases, with 18 bases lying between them. CDR1 is LGHNA, CDR2 YSLEER, per germline. The CDR3 totals 18 residues. The CDR3 nucleotides read TGCGCCAGCAGCCAAGACGGCCTTTTTGGACAATTTAATTCACCCCTCCACTTT. It codes for CASSQDGLFGQFNSPLHF.

This sequence joins TRBV7-2 and TRBJ1-5; 9 bases fit TRBD1. This CDR3 has 15 residues. The V gene end was trimmed by 6 bases and the J gene end by 3 bases; junction bases not matched to a gene: 6. The V gene's germline CDR1 is SGHTA and CDR2 FQGNSA. The CDR3 loop reads CASRPTGGHNQPQHF. The CDR3 DNA follows: TGTGCCAGCAGGCCCACAGGGGGCCACAATCAGCCCCAGCATTTT.

This clone has just a few counts. The CDR3 spells CASSEFNQYAQHF. The CDR3 DNA follows: TGTGCCAGCAGTGAGTTCAACCAGTATGCCCAGCATTTT. This chain joins TRBV2 and TRBJ1-5; D uncertain. CDR3 length equals 13 residues. Germline values: CDR1 SNHLY, CDR2 FYNNEI. V shed 3 bases and J shed 11 bases, with 14 bases lying between them.

This rearrangement joins TRBV3-1 (or the pseudogene TRBV3-2) to TRBJ1-1; 7 positions match TRBD1. CDR1 and CDR2 (germline): LGHDT, YNNKEL (reference sequence). Trimming removed 3 bases from V and 6 bases from J; junction bases left unmatched: 4. The CDR3 totals 13 residues. CDR3 protein: CASSQQGGSEAFF. The CDR3 region has the DNA TGTGCCAGCAGCCAGCAGGGGGGCTCTGAAGCTTTCTTT.

The chain carries TRBV6-2 or TRBV6-3 and TRBJ1-6; D call uncertain. V was trimmed by 0 bases and J by 7 bases, leaving 10 bases between them. The CDR3 spans 15 residues. Germline V gives CDR1 MNHEY, CDR2 SVGEGT. DNA of the CDR3: TGTGCCAGCAGTTACTCGATTAACGGAAATTCACCCCTCCACTTT. Protein product: CASSYSINGNSPLHF.

Only one count was recorded for this clone. J is TRBJ1-3 and V is TRBV11-2; no firm D call. CDR1 and CDR2 (germline): SGHAT, FQNNGV. This CDR3 is built from 14 residues. V lost 5 bases and J lost 0, with 8 bases in between. In DNA form, the CDR3 reads TGTGCCAGCAGCCCCACAATCTCTGGAAACACCATATATTTT. Its translation: CASSPTISGNTIYF.

This rearrangement joins TRBV4-3 to TRBJ2-1; D perhaps matches TRBD1 (8 bases). This CDR3 comprises 20 residues. Trimming cost V 3 bases and J 2 bases, with 26 bases left between them. Germline-derived CDR1 and CDR2 are LGHNA and YSLEER. The CDR3 spells CASSHPAGQVSGTPYNEQFF. As DNA, the CDR3 is TGCGCCAGCAGCCACCCAGCGGGACAGGTTTCGGGGACACCCTACAATGAGCAGTTCTTC.

This clone was seen many times. Compared with germline, one end of the junction differs, possibly owing to a read error. The chain employs TRBV19 and TRBJ2-7, with TRBD2 identical over 8 bases. This CDR3 has 13 amino acids. Germline V gives CDR1 LNHDA, CDR2 SQIVND (reference sequence). CDR3 in DNA: TGTGCCAGTAGTATGAGCGGGGGAAACCTACGAGTTTTC. Amino acids: CASSMSGGNLRVF.

The rearrangement uses TRBV28 and TRBJ1-5; TRBD1 matches 7 bases. V was clipped by 6 bases and J by 11 bases; unmatched bases: 13. The CDR3 contains 14 residues. The germline V gene has CDR1 MDHEN and CDR2 SYDVKM. For the CDR3, the DNA is TGTGCCAGCAGCCAGGGGGACGGTGCCTTCGCCCAGCATTTT. Translated: CASSQGDGAFAQHF. Full variable domain (missing parts from reference TRBV28 and TRBJ1-5): DVKVTQSSRYLVKRTGEKVFLECVQDMDHENMFWYRQDPGLGLRLIYFSYDVKMKEKGDIPEGYSVSREKKERFSLILESASTNQTSMYLCASSQGDGAFAQHFGDGTRLSIL.

The chain employs TRBV4-3 and TRBJ1-6; 7 bases map to TRBD1. This CDR3 region has 15 residues. Per germline, CDR1 LGHNA and CDR2 YSLEER. Trimming removed 4 bases from V and 8 bases from J; junction bases left unmatched: 8. CDR3 sequence reads: CASSLGQDGDSPLHF. The CDR3 DNA reads as TGCGCCAGCAGCCTTGGACAGGACGGGGATTCACCCCTCCACTTT.

The J gene is TRBJ1-1, the V gene TRBV27, with unresolved D. V lost 2 bases and J 3 bases, leaving 7 bases between the germline ends. The CDR3 contains 13 residues. The V gene's germline CDR1 is MNHEY and CDR2 SMNVEV (reference sequence). The CDR3 DNA sequence: TGTGCCAGCAGTTTAGGACGGTACACTGAAGCTTTCTTT. Residues: CASSLGRYTEAFF.

The chain employs TRBV9 and TRBJ2-5; no reliable D call. CDR1 is SGDLS and CDR2 is YYNGEE in the germline V gene. Trimming cost V 0 bases and J 3 bases, with 18 bases left between them. This CDR3 spans 17 amino acids. CDR3: CASSVVWREGFKETQYF. The CDR3 DNA sequence: TGTGCCAGCAGCGTAGTTTGGCGAGAAGGTTTCAAAGAGACCCAGTACTTC.